Below, one T cell receptor (beta chain) is given with its context. Its antigen is still unknown. Amplification from RNA transcripts yielded the TCR beta CDR3 regions. The first-round RT-PCR employed HTBI primers together with the Qiagen OneStep RT-PCR kit. A multiplex PCR was then performed as the second round. TCRdb reanalysed the multiplex PCR reads using MiXCR and keeps one entry per CDR3 protein. The repertoire holds 300,000 to 500,000 distinct CDR3 sequences, with 15% as singletons. The data were taken from a study of Graves' ophthalmopathy and Graves' hyperthyroidism. Overall study findings and caveats: Blood also held most thyroid clonotypes expanded above 0.001 frequency.

Sequenced input: peripheral blood. The receptor was isolated from a woman between 18 and 29 years old with stable Graves' hyperthyroidism.

The CDR3 sequence: CASSFGGNRGRNTEAFF. The CDR3 nucleotides are TGTGCCAGCAGCTTTGGGGGTAACAGGGGGCGAAACACTGAAGCTTTCTTT. J is TRBJ1-1 and V is TRBV11-2; 9 bases line up with TRBD1. In germline, CDR1 is SGHAT, CDR2 FQNNGV. V shed 3 bases and J 2 bases; nucleotides not matched to a gene: 10. This CDR3 is built from 17 residues.